This TCR beta chain was recorded in a study of cytomegalovirus exposure and HLA in healthy donors (TCRdb year 2017). About the investigation overall: In an earlier analysis of around 540 of the donors, 276 Gb of sequence data and approximately 120 million unique TCR beta sequences from 150 million to 200 million T cells were reported. A later genetic analysis took genome-wide SNP genotypes for about 55% of the 666 donors and used that subset as a discovery cohort. To decide whether each TCR beta V gene segment behaved as functional or pseudogenic, an earlier analysis of several hundred of the donors relied on high-throughput TCR beta sequencing. A separate validation cohort of about 110 different subjects was used in addition to the approximately 670-subject first cohort. Among roughly 400 genotyped donors of the cohort, an average of around 250,000 unique TCR beta nucleotide sequences was sequenced per donor, of which about 18% were non-productive. Among the roughly 400 genotyped donors, about 85% belonged to the genetic ancestry cluster associated with self-reported Caucasian donors. To predict cytomegalovirus infection status, the study combined high-throughput TCR immunosequencing, statistical association of individual TCRs with disease status, and machine learning. Alongside the repertoire data, information on donor age, sex, ethnicity and CMV serostatus was compiled. The study used immunosequencing to profile the T cell repertoires of about 670 subjects and linked those repertoires to cytomegalovirus serostatus. In a later analysis, previously published TCR beta repertoires from fewer than 750 donors were re-analyzed and high-resolution HLA genotyping was added so that TCR occurrence patterns could be studied. Roughly 5 DR-DQ haplotypes were treated as single units for association and clustering because of strong linkage in the cohort. Class I and class II HLA loci were covered by the typing at four-digit resolution. The number of typed donors differed by locus: about 620-640 for A, B, C, DRB1 and DQB1; 522 for DQA1; some 590 for DPA1; and around 450 for DPB1. Every repertoire in the discovery cohort had been generated on one and the same sequencing platform. Approximately 300 gigabases of sequencing data and tens of millions of unique TCR sequences made up an early release that covered under 750 HLA-typed donors. In the later analysis, no new phenotypic data were used to find candidate immune exposures; instead, reliance was placed on TCR beta sequences and their occurrence across donors. The aim of the study was to test whether cataloging public T cell receptors could identify signatures of past pathogen exposure. Paper-wide results and their limitations: In a later analysis, several top co-occurrence clusters were reported to appear linked to parvovirus B19, influenza, CMV and Epstein-Barr virus. In a later analysis, HLA-associated TCR beta chains showed more clonal expansion and lower generation probabilities than non-associated chains that were equally common. CMV serostatus was the only immune exposure information available for the cohort. HLA typing was unavailable for some donors at each locus, so association tests used only the typed subset. A further reported finding was that TCR beta sequences accurately predicted the HLA-A and HLA-B alleles for most subjects in the first cohort. At a false discovery rate of 0.05, a later analysis linked 15,000 to 20,000 TCR beta sequences to specific HLA alleles. A later analysis found that TCR association rates varied across HLA loci, with DRB1 alleles showing the most associated TCRs and HLA-C alleles the fewest. A later genetic analysis reported fewer N-insertions in productive TCRs among donors in an Asian-associated ancestry cluster than the roughly 720-donor mean. Most TCR sequences were observed very rarely across donors, whereas some public TCRs were present in many individuals. Roughly uniform sequencing depth across donors was assumed in presence/absence analyses, although this assumption may not hold. In the study, approximately 160 TCR beta chains were listed as associated with cytomegalovirus. This cohort had only TCR beta chains sequenced, and the lack of alpha or paired-chain data limited which features could be detected. A cluster of highly shared sequence variants was judged likely to represent a technical artifact of the sequencing pipeline. It was suggested by the authors that the approach could potentially be generalized to other disease states and immunological phenotypes. The classifier was reported to diagnose cytomegalovirus status with high specificity and sensitivity in both the original cohort and the validation cohort. Because the 87-base-pair reads could not distinguish some IMGT-functional V segments, including TRBV6-2 and TRBV6-3, those segments were excluded. Linkage disequilibrium might explain the correlated functional status among segregating V segments, but an unknown experimental factor could not be ruled out. According to a later analysis, most CMV-associated TCR beta chains appeared to be HLA-restricted, and the HLA associations seemed to be driven largely by CMV exposure. V-gene and J-gene trimming of TCR beta chains was associated with a missense DCLRE1C variant in a later genetic analysis, and the association was replicated in an independent cohort. Three of the identified cytomegalovirus-associated TCR beta chains were confirmed in vitro to be specific for cytomegalovirus antigens. Over 15 rarely observed V segments, including chromosome 9 orphons, were excluded from the earlier analysis of several hundred of the donors because counts were too low. In an earlier analysis of over 550 of the donors, most TCR beta V segments were observed in productive rearrangements about 90% or about 30% of the time, broadly matching IMGT annotations. Strong co-occurrence of HLA alleles, especially DR and DQ, made assigning TCR associations to individual alleles difficult.

Comment on this clone: Which antigen it targets is not known. Base qualities are not at hand, and no much larger clone is one base apart.

CDR1 MDHEN and CDR2 SYDVKM were looked up in the germline V gene. V is reduced by 8 bases and J by 5 bases, leaving a spacing of 7 bases between them. From the cysteine up to the phenylalanine, the CDR3 has a length of 11 residues. The DNA shown is the 33-base CDR3, in frame from base 1. The cohort consisted of 600 to 750 healthy bone marrow donors. Cohort members were all nominally healthy when sampled, although unrecorded immune exposures were likely present. The donor tested CMV seronegative, placing the donor among the 300 to 450 seronegative members of the cohort. A peripheral blood sample was collected from each donor, and TCR beta sequencing was performed on peripheral blood mononuclear cells. The Qiagen DNeasy Blood Extraction Kit was used to extract genomic DNA from the blood cell samples. The method behind the library was the immunoSEQ multiplex PCR assay. A mixture of 60 forward primers for TCR Vbeta segments and 13 reverse primers for TCR Jbeta segments was used in the multiplex PCR. The CDR3 region of rearranged TCR beta genes was amplified from genomic DNA by a multiplex PCR assay. The Illumina HiSeq System was used to sequence the amplified TCR beta libraries as 87-base-pair reads. Regarding the original processing steps: In a later analysis, tens of millions of unique TCR beta chains were counted across the roughly 670 repertoires, and roughly 10 million of these chains were shared by at least two donors. Raw reads were error-corrected and collapsed into unique sequences with a nearest-neighbor algorithm that merged closely related sequences to remove PCR and sequencing errors. To assign V, D and J gene segments, CDR3 sequences were aligned to IMGT reference sequences. Each retained sequence needed at least a six-nucleotide match to both a V gene segment and a J gene segment. A rearrangement was called productive if the CDR3 had no stop codons and remained in frame with V and J, and every other rearrangement was called non-productive. CDR3 was defined according to IMGT convention as the region running from the second conserved V-encoded cysteine to the conserved J-encoded phenylalanine. Sequences without an unambiguous match to a single V gene segment were excluded from the earlier analysis of about 600 of the donors. In an earlier analysis of approximately 590 of the donors, a V segment was called functional when productive rearrangements were above 56.7%, and segregating when the standard deviation between donors exceeded 5%. A statistical classification framework was built for diagnosing cytomegalovirus status from the catalog of TCR beta chain sequences. V and J gene assignment, in a later analysis, came from comparing TCR nucleotide sequences with IMGT/GENE-DB human TR gene sequences. A later analysis assigned CDR3 sequences and most-parsimonious VDJ recombination scenarios with the TCRdist pipeline. In a later analysis, every TCR beta chain was defined by the combination of its CDR3 amino acid sequence and its V-gene family, and reads without a unique V-gene family were dropped. In a later analysis, 500 to 700 highly shared, low-generation-probability nucleotide sequences were removed to address suspected cross-contamination and a sequencing artifact. A later analysis calculated a clonal expansion index for each public chain from normalized within-repertoire ranks of inferred template counts. In a later analysis, generation probabilities were computed using a VDJ recombination model fitted to out-of-frame rearrangements, and the results were checked against IGoR. In a later analysis, hypergeometric tests were used to score TCR-TCR, TCR-HLA and TCR-CMV co-occurrence, with a repertoire-size bias correction applied to TCR pairs. A later analysis estimated false discovery rates by permuting HLA or CMV assignments 20 times. A later analysis grouped co-occurring TCRs with DBSCAN, adding TCRdist sequence similarity when clustering within HLA-allele-positive subsets. Co-occurrence clustering excluded repertoires with fewer than 30,000 or more than 120,000 public chains, plus five with anomalous nucleotide sharing. Here the immuneACCESS table is served through TCRdb, limited to in-frame sequences with V and J called. Missing clones are a known gap in these copies; in checked studies unresolved V genes cover under half, and the rest lacks a known reason. That table is the source of V, J and clone size, and D and trimming were worked out from the DNA. In all, the sample holds about 170,000 clones, and about three quarters of those were seen once. The top ten constitute about 2.9% of the sample.

The sample taken for sequencing was PBMCs. The rearranged segments are TRBV28 and TRBJ2-1; the D gene cannot be resolved reliably. The clonotype originates from a female donor in good health and CMV-seronegative. The sequence in DNA is TGTGCCAGCCCTCGGGACAATGAGCAGTTCTTC. Its protein is CASPRDNEQFF.